The TCR beta chain described here comes from a study of T cell repertoires in cytomegalovirus infection. TCRdb redid the calling of the reads with MiXCR, one entry per CDR3 protein. The data contain about 180,000 distinct CDR3 sequences, around an eighth of them singletons. The V end was cut by 1 base, the J end by 2 bases, with 12 bases between. Germline V CDR1 and CDR2: DFQATT, SNEGSKA (reference sequence). CDR3 size: 15 residues. The V call is TRBV20-1, the J call TRBJ1-5; tentative D call: TRBD1 (6 bases). The source material was PBMCs. The receptor was isolated from a human donor in good health (CMV status not recorded). Some clones in this sample may be carry-over from other donors' samples. The CDR3 sequence: CSARAGDSGNQPQHF. The CDR3 region has the DNA TGCAGTGCTAGAGCAGGGGATTCGGGCAATCAGCCCCAGCATTTT.